Presented here are 20 T cell receptor beta chains from one specimen sequenced in a study of blood T cells in healthy people across ages. A second PCR of 7 to 11 cycles used a sample-barcoded 5' primer and a J-beta primer mix. Each CDR3 protein gets one entry after TCRdb re-called the 5' RACE reads with MiXCR. The sample lists about 600,000 distinct CDR3 sequences; around half were seen once. What was sequenced was blood. All receptors derive from a man older than 75 in good health.

The chain is built from TRBV3-1 and TRBJ1-5; D is ambiguous. Trimming took off 1 base at V and 9 bases at J, with 7 bases between the two ends. CDR3 length: 12 residues. Looked up from germline, CDR1 is LGHDT and CDR2 is YNNKEL (reference sequence). The CDR3 here is CASSQGDGPQHF. CDR3 DNA sequence: TGTGCCAGCAGCCAAGGGGATGGGCCCCAGCATTTT.

The genes are TRBV30 and TRBJ2-5, with 7 nucleotides matching TRBD1. Near its end, the DNA agrees better with TRBJ2-7, so the J call may be wrong. Germline values: CDR1 GTSNPN, CDR2 SVGIG (reference sequence). The CDR3 sequence is 14 residues long. The CDR3 region is CAWSDRGLTYEQYF. The CDR3 DNA sequence: TGTGCCTGGAGTGATAGGGGGCTTACCTACGAGCAGTACTTC.

The chain uses TRBV7-2 and TRBJ2-2, with TRBD1 matching 9 bases. The CDR3 covers 16 residues. With V trimmed by 5 bases and J by 8 bases, 12 bases remained unmatched. Germline lookup yields CDR1 SGHTA and CDR2 FQGNSA. The DNA of the CDR3 is TGTGCCAGCAGCCCCGGACAGGGGCTAAGCTTGGGGGAGCTGTTTTTT. Its protein is CASSPGQGLSLGELFF.

This clonotype was detected only a few times. The rearrangement joins TRBV11-2 to TRBJ2-7, with 8 bases lining up with TRBD1. Germline-derived CDR1 and CDR2 are SGHAT and FQNNGV. V shed 2 bases, J shed 8 bases, and the junction held 8 bases outside the gene matches. The CDR3 totals 14 residues. CDR3 in DNA: TGTGCCAGCAGCTTATCCGACAGGGGCAGGCAGCAGTACTTC. As protein: CASSLSDRGRQQYF.

This sequence joins TRBV7-9 and TRBJ1-1; D is undetermined. Trimming stripped 8 bases from V and 1 base from J, with 11 bases between. The CDR3 loop spans 13 amino acids. From germline, CDR1 is SEHNR and CDR2 FQNEAQ (reference sequence). CDR3 sequence reads: CASSHEGNTEAFF. CDR3 nucleotide sequence: TGTGCCAGCTCCCATGAGGGGAACACTGAAGCTTTCTTT.

The chain combines TRBV7-2 with TRBJ1-5; 11 bases map to TRBD1. This CDR3 region has 16 residues. The germline CDR1 and CDR2 sequences are SGHTA and FQGNSA. After removal of 1 base from V and 4 bases from J, the junction contained 3 bases not matched to a gene. As DNA, the CDR3 is TGTGCCAGCAGCTTAGTCGGGACAGGGGGGAATCAGCCCCAGCATTTT. Translation gives CASSLVGTGGNQPQHF.

This clonotype turned up a few times. The gene calls are TRBV7-3 and TRBJ2-1; D may be TRBD1 or TRBD2 (6 bases each). The CDR3 covers 15 residues. Looked up from germline, CDR1 is SGHTA and CDR2 is FQGTGA. Trimming pared 5 bases from V and 4 bases from J, leaving 15 bases between. CDR3 nucleotide sequence: TGTGCCAGCAGCCCCCCGGGGGCATCGTACAATGAGCAGTTCTTC. It is translated as CASSPPGASYNEQFF.

This clonotype was seen a few times. An end of the junction differs from the germline gene, which may be a read error. The V gene is TRBV7-7, the J gene TRBJ2-1; D ambiguous. The CDR3 is 15 residues long. Germline CDR1 and CDR2: SSHAT and FNYEAQ (reference sequence). CDR3 DNA: TGTGCTAGCAGCTTATCGCTAACATCCCAAAATGAGCAGTTCTTC. This encodes CASSLSLTSQNEQFF.

The chain combines TRBV9 with TRBJ2-3; D may be TRBD2 (7 bases). The CDR3 is 18 amino acids. Looked up from germline, CDR1 is SGDLS and CDR2 is YYNGEE. Trimming shortened V by 2 bases and J by 1 base, and 20 bases separated the two germline ends. The CDR3 sequence: CASSVRGEGGIGTDTQYF. The CDR3 region has the DNA TGTGCCAGCAGCGTCCGGGGGGAGGGGGGTATCGGCACAGATACGCAGTATTTT. The full variable domain, with the rest looked up from reference TRBV9 and TRBJ2-3, is DSGVTQTPKHLITATGQRVTLRCSPRSGDLSVYWYQQSLDQGLQFLIQYYNGEERAKGNILERFSAQQFPDLHSELNLSSLELGDSALYFCASSVRGEGGIGTDTQYFGPGTRLTVL.

This clonotype was counted a single time. The genes are TRBV5-1 and TRBJ2-7, with D tentatively TRBD1 (5 bases). The end of the DNA is better explained by TRBJ2-5, so the J call may be wrong. Germline lookup yields CDR1 SGHRS and CDR2 YFSETQ. The CDR3 is 15 residues long. CDR3 bases: TGCGCCAGCACTCCAGGGCGGTTGGTCCAAGAGACCCAGTACTTC. Translation gives CASTPGRLVQETQYF.

This clonotype was seen a handful of times. V and J are TRBV3-1 and TRBJ1-2, with TRBD1 matching 7 bases. The V segment lost 1 base and the J segment 4 bases; nucleotides outside the gene matches: 6. CDR1 is LGHDT, CDR2 YNNKEL, per germline (reference sequence). CDR3 size: 15 residues. CDR3 residues: CASSQVAGGFYGYTF. DNA for the CDR3: TGTGCCAGCAGCCAAGTTGCAGGGGGATTCTATGGCTACACCTTC.

Many counts were recorded for this clonotype. The genes are TRBV29-1 and TRBJ2-1, with 9 bases that match TRBD1. The V segment lost 6 bases and the J segment 4 bases; nucleotides outside the gene matches: 4. CDR3 length equals 13 residues. The V gene's germline CDR1 is SQVTM and CDR2 ANQGSEA. In DNA, the CDR3 is TGCAGCGTCACCGGACAGGGGTACAATGAGCAGTTCTTC. Amino acid sequence: CSVTGQGYNEQFF.

The chain joins TRBV7-9 to TRBJ2-7, with 7 bases that match TRBD2. The germline V gene encodes CDR1 SEHNR and CDR2 FQNEAQ (reference sequence). This CDR3 is built from 15 residues. Trimming cost V 3 bases and J 7 bases; bases outside gene matches: 12. The CDR3 region has the DNA TGTGCCAGCAGCTTCGGACTAGACCATTTTGATGAGCAGTACTTC. Translation: CASSFGLDHFDEQYF.

The CDR3: CASSYPRDRVSLIDKQYF. In DNA form, the CDR3 reads TGTGCCAGCAGTTACCCTCGGGACAGGGTGTCATTAATCGATAAGCAGTACTTC. The chain employs TRBV6-5 and TRBJ2-5; 9 bases agree with TRBD1. The CDR3 has 18 amino acids. From germline, CDR1 is MNHEY and CDR2 SVGAGI. V shed 2 bases and J 11 bases; nucleotides not matched to a gene: 21.

The chain recombines TRBV3-1 with TRBJ2-7; TRBD1 matches 11 bases. V lost 0 bases to trimming and J lost 7 bases; unmatched junction nucleotides: 14. CDR3 size: 18 residues. In germline, CDR1 is LGHDT, CDR2 YNNKEL (reference sequence). CDR3 sequence reads: CASSQDLSLGQGAKEQYF. CDR3 coding DNA: TGTGCCAGCAGCCAAGATCTGAGTCTTGGACAGGGGGCTAAGGAGCAGTACTTC.

This chain connects TRBV5-1 to TRBJ1-4; D is unresolved. The germline V and J ends were trimmed by 5 bases and 8 bases, with 16 bases remaining between them. Per the germline V gene, CDR1 is SGHRS and CDR2 is YFSETQ. This CDR3 has 14 amino acids. CDR3 loop: CASSQVSPGEKLFF. The CDR3, as DNA: TGCGCCAGCAGTCAGGTCAGTCCGGGGGAAAAACTGTTTTTT. Full variable domain (remainder filled in from reference TRBV5-1 and TRBJ1-4): KAGVTQTPRYLIKTRGQQVTLSCSPISGHRSVSWYQQTPGQGLQFLFEYFSETQRNKGNFPGRFSGRQFSNSRSEMNVSTLELGDSALYLCASSQVSPGEKLFFGSGTQLSVL.

The sample holds a few counts of this clonotype. V gene TRBV5-4 combines with J gene TRBJ2-7; D is ambiguous. Germline CDR1 SGHNT, CDR2 YYREEE (reference sequence). The V end lost 2 bases, the J end lost 3 bases, and 9 bases lay between the germline ends. This CDR3 has 13 residues. The CDR3 DNA follows: TGTGCCAGCAGCTTACCGGACCGCTACGAGCAGTACTTC. As protein: CASSLPDRYEQYF.

This clonotype was picked up a small number of times. This rearrangement joins TRBV20-1 to TRBJ2-7; a possible D gene is TRBD2 (5 bases). Trimming left V 4 bases short and J 0 bases short, with 13 bases between. The CDR3 has 14 residues. Per germline, CDR1 DFQATT and CDR2 SNEGSKA (reference sequence). CDR3 region: CSATPGSDSYEQYF. CDR3 coding DNA: TGCAGTGCTACCCCGGGAAGCGACTCCTACGAGCAGTACTTC.

The chain joins TRBV27 to TRBJ2-5; 10 positions match TRBD2. V shed 7 bases, J shed 11 bases, and the junction held 16 bases outside the gene matches. CDR1 is MNHEY, CDR2 SMNVEV, per germline (reference sequence). The CDR3 totals 15 residues. The CDR3 sequence is CASIQAGGPNNEQYF. In nucleotides, the CDR3 is TGTGCCAGCATTCAAGCGGGAGGGCCTAATAATGAGCAGTACTTC.

There are a few counts of this clonotype. The V gene is TRBV20-1, the J gene TRBJ2-5, with 8 bases aligning to TRBD2. The J call may be faulty, since TRBJ2-7 better matches the DNA end. The V gene's germline CDR1 is DFQATT and CDR2 SNEGSKA (reference sequence). The CDR3 is made up of 14 amino acids. The CDR3 DNA reads as TGCAGTGCTAGACATCGGGGGGGCTCTCTCGAGCAGTACTTC. Amino acid sequence: CSARHRGGSLEQYF.